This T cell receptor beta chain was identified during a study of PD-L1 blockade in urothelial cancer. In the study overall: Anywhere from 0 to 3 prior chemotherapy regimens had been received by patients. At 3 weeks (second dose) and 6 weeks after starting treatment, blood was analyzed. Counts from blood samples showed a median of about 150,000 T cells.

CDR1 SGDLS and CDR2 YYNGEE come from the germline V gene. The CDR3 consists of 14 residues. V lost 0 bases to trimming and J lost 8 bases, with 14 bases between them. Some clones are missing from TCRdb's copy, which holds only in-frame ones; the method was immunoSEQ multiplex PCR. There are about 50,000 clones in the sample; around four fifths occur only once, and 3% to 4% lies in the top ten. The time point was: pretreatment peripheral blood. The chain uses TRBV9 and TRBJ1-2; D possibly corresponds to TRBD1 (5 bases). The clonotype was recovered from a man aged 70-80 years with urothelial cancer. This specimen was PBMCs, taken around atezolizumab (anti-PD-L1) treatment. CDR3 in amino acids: CASSVGRGAGGYTF. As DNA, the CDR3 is TGTGCCAGCAGCGTAGGGAGGGGCGCAGGGGGCTACACCTTC.